Below are 25 T cell receptor beta chains sequenced from a single sample in a study of PD-L1 blockade in urothelial cancer. Clones were sequenced by immunoSEQ multiplex PCR, and TCRdb holds only the in-frame ones, with some missing. The sample carries more than 90,000 clones, around four fifths recorded once. This sample's time point: peripheral blood 6 weeks after treatment start. The material was PBMCs, obtained around atezolizumab (anti-PD-L1) treatment. These receptor sequences come from a man aged 65 to 79 with urothelial cancer.

In this sample, this clone turned up a few times. Other DNA sequences within the sample encode an identical CDR3. The J gene is TRBJ1-1, the V gene TRBV11-2; D call uncertain. From germline, CDR1 is SGHAT and CDR2 FQNNGV. The CDR3 runs to 13 residues. Trimming took off 2 bases at V and 1 base at J, with 5 bases between the two ends. CDR3 nucleotides: TGTGCCAGCAGCTTATTGAGGAACACTGAAGCTTTCTTT. Translated: CASSLLRNTEAFF. Combining the CDR3 with reference TRBV11-2 and TRBJ1-1 gives the whole variable domain EAGVAQSPRYKIIEKRQSVAFWCNPISGHATLYWYQQILGQGPKLLIQFQNNGVVDDSQLPKDRFSAERLKGVDSTLKIQPAKLEDSAVYLCASSLLRNTEAFFGQGTRLTVV.

V gene TRBV4-1 combines with J gene TRBJ1-4; 10 bases map to TRBD1. V was clipped by 2 bases and J by 8 bases; unmatched bases: 8. Germline values: CDR1 MGHRA, CDR2 YSYEKL. The length of the CDR3 is 16 residues. CDR3 sequence: CASSQRPGQGTEKLFF. As DNA, the CDR3 is TGCGCCAGCAGCCAACGTCCGGGACAGGGGACCGAAAAACTGTTTTTT.

This rearrangement joins TRBV6-6 to TRBJ2-3; 7 bases agree with TRBD1. V gave up 0 bases and J gave up 6 bases; unmatched junction bases: 3. Germline V gene sequence: CDR1 MNHNY, CDR2 SVGAGI (reference sequence). This CDR3 has 14 residues. Written as DNA, the CDR3 is TGTGCCAGCAGTTACTCCGACAGGGCGGATACGCAGTATTTT. This translates into CASSYSDRADTQYF.

This clone turned up a few times. The CDR3: CASSYSGARGGEQYF. In DNA form, the CDR3 reads TGTGCCAGCAGTTACTCGGGGGCGAGAGGTGGCGAGCAGTACTTC. The chain has TRBV6-5 and TRBJ2-7, with a weak D call TRBD1 (6 bases). This CDR3 contains 15 residues. Germline lookup yields CDR1 MNHEY and CDR2 SVGAGI. Trimming removed 0 bases from V and 6 bases from J, with 15 bases in between.

The chain joins TRBV19 to TRBJ1-4; TRBD1 matches at 7 bases. Trimming cost V 8 bases and J 8 bases; bases outside gene matches: 8. The CDR3 length is 13 residues. In germline, CDR1 is LNHDA, CDR2 SQIVND (reference sequence). The DNA of the CDR3 is TGTGCCAGTCGGGCCCCAGGGGGGGAAAAACTGTTTTTT. Encoded protein: CASRAPGGEKLFF.

This chain uses TRBV6-5 with TRBJ1-1; tentative D call: TRBD1 (5 bases). The CDR3 contains 15 residues. Trimming cost V 6 bases and J 4 bases, with 18 bases left between them. Germline-derived CDR1 and CDR2 are MNHEY and SVGAGI. CDR3 nucleotide sequence: TGTGCCAGCAGAGATGTTCCAGGGTGGAGCACTGAAGCTTTCTTT. It encodes CASRDVPGWSTEAFF.

The V call is TRBV6-1, the J call TRBJ2-7, with a tentative D call TRBD1 (6 bases). CDR3 length: 15 amino acids. The V end was cut by 6 bases, the J end by 1 base, with 16 bases between. Looked up from germline, CDR1 is MNHNS and CDR2 is SASEGT. CDR3 amino acids: CASRKQGQVSYEQYF. In DNA, the CDR3 is TGTGCCAGCAGAAAACAGGGACAAGTGTCCTACGAGCAGTACTTC.

The chain carries TRBV5-1 and TRBJ2-7; 10 bases fit TRBD1. Germline V CDR1 and CDR2: SGHRS, YFSETQ. This CDR3 is 15 amino acids long. V lost 3 bases, J lost 5 bases, and 8 bases stayed unmatched. The CDR3 sequence: CASSSPGQGSHEQYF. In DNA form, the CDR3 reads TGCGCCAGCAGCTCTCCGGGACAGGGGTCCCACGAGCAGTACTTC.

The chain joins TRBV19 to TRBJ2-1; the D gene is possibly TRBD1 (8 bases). The CDR3 is 14 amino acids. The germline V gene has CDR1 LNHDA and CDR2 SQIVND (reference sequence). Deletions cut 5 bases from V and 8 bases from J, with 16 bases between. CDR3 amino acids: CASSVRQGRDEQFF. The CDR3 nucleotides read TGTGCCAGTAGTGTAAGACAGGGGAGGGATGAGCAGTTCTTC.

This chain links TRBV7-8 with TRBJ2-5; TRBD2 matches 9 bases. Germline CDR1 reads SGHVS; CDR2 reads FQNEAQ. Trimming removed 3 bases from V and 5 bases from J; junction bases left unmatched: 10. The length of the CDR3 is 16 residues. The CDR3 nucleotides are TGTGCCAGCAGCTTTCGAATAGCGGGAGCGAGGGAGACCCAGTACTTC. Translating it yields CASSFRIAGARETQYF.

The chain employs TRBV5-1 and TRBJ2-5; D gene uncertain. CDR3 length: 13 residues. Trimming removed 1 base at V and 3 bases at J, with 7 bases between. Germline V gene lookup returns CDR1 SGHRS and CDR2 YFSETQ. The CDR3 DNA reads TGCGCCAGCAGCTTGATGGCGGAAGAGACCCAGTACTTC. This sequence encodes CASSLMAEETQYF.

This sequence joins TRBV10-1 and TRBJ2-5; D not certain. V dropped 0 bases and J dropped 5 bases, with 7 bases sitting between them. The CDR3 consists of 13 residues. The germline gives CDR1 WNHNN, CDR2 SYGVQD (reference sequence). CDR3 residues: CASSESREETQYF. CDR3 coding DNA: TGCGCCAGCAGTGAGTCTCGAGAGGAGACCCAGTACTTC.

The chain couples TRBV12-5 to TRBJ2-2; D call uncertain. Trimming cost V 6 bases and J 4 bases, with 9 bases left between them. The CDR3 is 13 residues long. The germline gives CDR1 LGHNT, CDR2 FRNRAP. The CDR3 region is CASGIPRTGELFF. The CDR3 bases are TGTGCTAGTGGAATCCCCCGCACCGGGGAGCTGTTTTTT.

The chain recombines TRBV7-2 with TRBJ1-2, with 10 bases aligning to TRBD1. The CDR3 covers 14 residues. Germline CDR1 SGHTA, CDR2 FQGNSA. Trimming removed 2 bases from V and 7 bases from J; junction bases left unmatched: 4. The CDR3 here is CASSLTTGGSGYTF. The CDR3 DNA reads as TGTGCCAGCAGCTTAACGACAGGGGGCAGTGGCTACACCTTC. The full variable domain, completed using reference TRBV7-2 and TRBJ1-2, is GAGVSQSPSNKVTEKGKDVELRCDPISGHTALYWYRQSLGQGLEFLIYFQGNSAPDKSGLPSDRFSAERTGGSVSTLTIQRTQQEDSAVYLCASSLTTGGSGYTFGSGTRLTVV.

This chain uses TRBV6-1 with TRBJ1-1, with 10 bases matching TRBD1. Germline V CDR1 and CDR2: MNHNS, SASEGT. The V and J ends lost 10 bases and 5 bases, in that order; junction bases with no gene match: 10. This CDR3 spans 14 amino acids. The CDR3 here is CATRRQGARTEAFF. DNA of the CDR3: TGTGCCACTCGACGACAGGGGGCGCGGACTGAAGCTTTCTTT.

V is TRBV11-3 and J is TRBJ1-2; D might be TRBD1 (5 bases). Germline loops: CDR1 SGHNT, CDR2 YENEEA. The CDR3 spans 16 residues. The germline V and J ends were trimmed by 3 bases and 0 bases, with 14 bases remaining between them. In DNA form, the CDR3 reads TGTGCCAGCAGCTTTGAAACAGGAACCTCTAACTATGGCTACACCTTC. This sequence encodes CASSFETGTSNYGYTF.

The genes are TRBV12-5 and TRBJ1-1; 8 nucleotides match TRBD1. V was pared by 4 bases and J by 4 bases, with 8 bases of the junction left unmatched. Germline V gene data show CDR1 as LGHNT and CDR2 as FRNRAP. The CDR3 loop spans 15 amino acids. The CDR3 region has the DNA TGTGCTAGTGGTTGGCTTACAGGGGGGGCCACTGAAGCTTTCTTT. Amino acid sequence: CASGWLTGGATEAFF.

The chain recombines TRBV29-1 with TRBJ1-2; 12 positions agree with TRBD1. This CDR3 contains 15 residues. CDR1 SQVTM and CDR2 ANQGSEA come from the germline V gene. Germline trimming cut 4 bases from V and 2 bases from J; bases unmatched to any gene: 5. Written as DNA, the CDR3 is TGCAGCGTTGGGAAGGGACAGGGGGCGAACTATGGCTACACCTTC. Amino acid sequence: CSVGKGQGANYGYTF.

This clone was seen only once. The genes are TRBV15 and TRBJ1-3, with 7 bases that match TRBD1. With 5 bases clipped from V and 0 bases from J, the junction kept 16 bases outside the gene matches. The germline gives CDR1 LNHNV, CDR2 YYDKDF (reference sequence). The CDR3 length is 19 residues. CDR3 loop: CATSRRTGESKRSGNTIYF. In nucleotides, the CDR3 is TGTGCCACCAGCCGTCGGACAGGCGAAAGCAAACGCTCTGGAAACACCATATATTTT.

The chain uses TRBV13 and TRBJ2-2; possibly TRBD1 for D (5 bases). V shed 3 bases and J shed 4 bases, with 9 bases lying between them. The CDR3 runs 14 residues. Germline values: CDR1 PRHDT, CDR2 FYEKMQ (reference sequence). The CDR3 DNA follows: TGTGCCAGCAGCTTCCAAGGGGCCACCGGGGAGCTGTTTTTT. It is translated as CASSFQGATGELFF.

The V gene is TRBV5-4, the J gene TRBJ2-6, with TRBD2 identical over 7 bases. V was clipped by 0 bases and J by 0 bases; unmatched bases: 3. The CDR3 contains 17 residues. The germline V gene has CDR1 SGHNT and CDR2 YYREEE (reference sequence). CDR3 nucleotide sequence: TGTGCCAGCAGCTTGGTGGGGGGGTACTCTGGGGCCAACGTCCTGACTTTC. Its protein product is CASSLVGGYSGANVLTF.

The chain recombines TRBV5-1 with TRBJ2-7; 7 nucleotides agree with TRBD1. This CDR3 region has 15 residues. Germline loops: CDR1 SGHRS, CDR2 YFSETQ. Unmatched junction bases numbered 6, after V lost 3 bases and J lost 0 bases. The CDR3 DNA follows: TGCGCCAGCAGCTGGACAGGCCCCAGCTCCTACGAGCAGTACTTC. Its translation is CASSWTGPSSYEQYF.

The rearrangement links TRBV5-4 to TRBJ1-5, with D uncertain. V lost 4 bases and J 6 bases, leaving 14 bases between the germline ends. The length of the CDR3 is 14 residues. In germline, CDR1 is SGHNT, CDR2 YYREEE (reference sequence). The CDR3 region is CASSLGGPGQPQHF. CDR3 sequence (DNA): TGTGCCAGCAGCCTTGGAGGTCCCGGTCAGCCCCAGCATTTT. The full variable domain, with the rest looked up from reference TRBV5-4 and TRBJ1-5, is ETGVTQSPTHLIKTRGQQVTLRCSSQSGHNTVSWYQQALGQGPQFIFQYYREEENGRGNFPPRFSGLQFPNYSSELNVNALELDDSALYLCASSLGGPGQPQHFGDGTRLSIL.

This chain uses TRBV7-9 with TRBJ1-1; 10 bases fit TRBD1. With 3 bases clipped from V and 4 bases from J, the junction kept 2 bases outside the gene matches. CDR1 and CDR2 (germline): SEHNR, FQNEAQ (reference sequence). CDR3 length: 14 residues. The CDR3 protein is CASSFGQGGTEAFF. CDR3 DNA: TGTGCCAGCAGCTTTGGACAGGGGGGCACTGAAGCTTTCTTT.

V is TRBV6-6 and J is TRBJ2-3, with D maybe TRBD1 (5 bases). V shed 7 bases and J shed 0 bases, with 17 bases lying between them. The CDR3 has 16 amino acids. In germline, CDR1 is MNHNY, CDR2 SVGAGI (reference sequence). CDR3 in DNA: TGTGCCAGCACACCTAGGGGCCAAGAGAGCACAGATACGCAGTATTTT. Its protein product is CASTPRGQESTDTQYF.